The 21 T cell receptor beta chains below come from one sample, sequenced in a study of cytomegalovirus exposure and HLA in healthy donors. In the PCR, 60 Vbeta and 13 Jbeta primers were used. Produced via immunoSEQ multiplex PCR; TCRdb's table is partial and in-frame only. The sample records more than 95,000 clones, 70% to 75% being singletons. Sequenced sample: PBMCs. Receptors were obtained from a woman under 30 in good health and CMV-seronegative.

The chain couples TRBV5-1 to TRBJ1-1, with 9 bases identical to TRBD1. The CDR3 contains 15 residues. V gave up 0 bases and J gave up 4 bases; unmatched junction bases: 4. Per the germline V gene, CDR1 is SGHRS and CDR2 is YFSETQ. CDR3: CASSLAGTGSTEAFF. For the CDR3, the DNA is TGCGCCAGCAGCTTGGCCGGGACAGGGTCCACTGAAGCTTTCTTT.

V and J are TRBV2 and TRBJ2-1, with TRBD2 matching over 9 bases. V gave up 6 bases and J gave up 0 bases; unmatched junction bases: 9. This CDR3 comprises 17 residues. From germline, CDR1 is SNHLY and CDR2 FYNNEI. In DNA form, the CDR3 reads TGTGCCAGCAGCGGGCTAGCGGGAACGAGCTCCTACAATGAGCAGTTCTTC. Its protein product is CASSGLAGTSSYNEQFF.

This sequence joins TRBV14 and TRBJ2-3, with 10 bases that match TRBD1. Per the germline V gene, CDR1 is SGHDN and CDR2 is FVKESK. The CDR3 has 19 amino acids. Trimming at V came to 4 bases and at J to 8 bases, leaving 21 bases not matched to a gene. The CDR3 region is CASSPAPGTGAVSSSTQYF. Written as DNA, the CDR3 is TGTGCCAGCAGCCCCGCCCCCGGGACAGGGGCGGTTAGTTCCAGTACGCAGTATTTT.

This clone has only a few counts. The chain employs TRBV7-9 and TRBJ2-7, with D tentatively TRBD2 (5 bases). This CDR3 is 13 amino acids long. V dropped 5 bases and J dropped 5 bases, with 13 bases sitting between them. The V gene's germline CDR1 is SEHNR and CDR2 FQNEAQ (reference sequence). CDR3 sequence reads: CASSPPGSHEQYF. In DNA, the CDR3 is TGTGCCAGCAGCCCCCCGGGATCCCACGAGCAGTACTTC.

The V call is TRBV5-1, the J call TRBJ1-6; D is unresolved. This CDR3 is 14 amino acids long. Looked up from germline, CDR1 is SGHRS and CDR2 is YFSETQ. The V and J ends lost 4 bases and 6 bases respectively, with 11 bases between them. DNA for the CDR3: TGCGCCAGCAGCATCGGAGGGTCTAATTCACCCCTCCACTTT. This translates into CASSIGGSNSPLHF.

This rearrangement joins TRBV4-1 to TRBJ1-2; tentative D call: TRBD1 (6 bases). V was clipped by 4 bases and J by 7 bases, with 13 bases between them. Germline V gives CDR1 MGHRA, CDR2 YSYEKL. There are 13 residues in the CDR3. CDR3 sequence reads: CASSPMTGGGYTF. The CDR3 bases are TGCGCCAGCAGCCCTATGACAGGAGGTGGCTACACCTTC.

This chain links TRBV6-5 with TRBJ2-7, with a weak D call TRBD2 (6 bases). The CDR3 is 15 amino acids. In germline, CDR1 is MNHEY, CDR2 SVGAGI. Trimming shortened V by 6 bases and J by 0 bases, and 15 bases separated the two germline ends. CDR3 residues: CASRFSEGASYEQYF. For the CDR3, the DNA is TGTGCCAGCAGATTCTCGGAGGGCGCCTCCTACGAGCAGTACTTC.

The chain uses TRBV5-6 and TRBJ1-2; possibly TRBD1 for D (6 bases). V was clipped by 2 bases and J by 8 bases, with 13 bases between them. CDR1 and CDR2 from the germline V gene are SGHDT and YYEEEE. The CDR3 has 13 amino acids. The CDR3, as DNA: TGTGCCAGCAGCTTCTCAAGGGGGAACGGCTACACCTTC. Amino acids: CASSFSRGNGYTF.

This clone was seen only a few times. The V call is TRBV6-5, the J call TRBJ2-7; no clear D gene. The CDR3 extends over 12 amino acids. Trimming pared 5 bases from V and 2 bases from J, leaving 7 bases between. The germline V gene encodes CDR1 MNHEY and CDR2 SVGAGI. CDR3 in DNA: TGTGCCAGCAGTAAGCCACCCTACGAGCAGTACTTC. Translating gives CASSKPPYEQYF.

This sequence joins TRBV7-3 and TRBJ2-2; TRBD1 matches at 8 bases. The CDR3 consists of 17 residues. V was pared by 6 bases and J by 1 base, with 10 bases of the junction left unmatched. Germline V gene data show CDR1 as SGHTA and CDR2 as FQGTGA. The CDR3 DNA is TGTGCCAGCAGAAACCCGCCCGGGACAGGGAACACCGGGGAGCTGTTTTTT. This codes for CASRNPPGTGNTGELFF.

In this sample, this clone turned up once. The chain is built from TRBV19 and TRBJ1-1; D perhaps matches TRBD1 (5 bases). The CDR3 sequence is 15 residues long. Germline CDR1 is LNHDA and CDR2 is SQIVND (reference sequence). Deletions cut 6 bases from V and 0 bases from J, with 14 bases between. The chain's CDR3 is CASRRGRGLNTEAFF. Written as DNA, the CDR3 is TGTGCCAGTAGACGCGGAAGGGGTCTGAACACTGAAGCTTTCTTT.

V gene TRBV28 combines with J gene TRBJ2-1; D unclear. Germline V CDR1 and CDR2: MDHEN, SYDVKM. V lost 7 bases, J lost 10 bases, and 11 bases lay in between. The CDR3 spans 11 residues. CDR3 in amino acids: CASKAVTEQFF. The CDR3 nucleotides read TGTGCCAGCAAGGCGGTAACGGAGCAGTTCTTC.

The chain couples TRBV2 to TRBJ1-2, with D possibly being TRBD1 (5 bases). V lost 5 bases and J 8 bases, leaving 18 bases between the germline ends. CDR1 and CDR2 from the germline V gene are SNHLY and FYNNEI. The CDR3 contains 14 residues. CDR3: CASSRRGLIKGYTF. Written as DNA, the CDR3 is TGTGCCAGCAGTCGAAGGGGTTTGATAAAAGGCTACACCTTC.

The chain links TRBV5-1 to TRBJ1-2; D is undetermined. The CDR3 sequence is 16 residues long. Germline V gene lookup returns CDR1 SGHRS and CDR2 YFSETQ. Trimming removed 2 bases from V and 2 bases from J, with 16 bases in between. Written as DNA, the CDR3 is TGCGCCAGCAGCTTTAGACCGGAGGGTTCCAACTATGGCTACACCTTC. Its translation is CASSFRPEGSNYGYTF.

The table lists this clone with a few counts. This chain joins TRBV28 and TRBJ1-3; 9 bases fit TRBD1. The CDR3 has 16 residues. The junction had 5 bases not matched to a gene; V was cut back by 1 base and J by 4 bases. Germline CDR1 MDHEN, CDR2 SYDVKM. The CDR3 DNA follows: TGTGCCAGCAGTTTATTGGCGGGACAGGGAGGAAACACCATATATTTT. It translates to CASSLLAGQGGNTIYF.

V usage is TRBV7-9 and J usage is TRBJ2-1; D is perhaps TRBD1 (6 bases). The V and J ends lost 1 base and 2 bases respectively, with 9 bases between them. The germline V gene has CDR1 SEHNR and CDR2 FQNEAQ (reference sequence). This CDR3 is 15 amino acids long. CDR3 DNA: TGTGCCAGCAGCTTAGAGCACAGGGCCTACAATGAGCAGTTCTTC. Protein sequence: CASSLEHRAYNEQFF.

The rearrangement links TRBV19 to TRBJ1-6; no firm D call. This CDR3 comprises 15 residues. With 11 bases removed from V and 1 base from J, the gap between germline ends came to 15 bases. From germline, CDR1 is LNHDA and CDR2 SQIVND (reference sequence). The CDR3 is CASKMEESYNSPLHF. The CDR3 DNA follows: TGTGCCTCTAAAATGGAGGAATCCTATAATTCACCCCTCCACTTT.

The CDR3 bases are TGCGCCAGCAGCCGTAGCCCAGGACAGGGGGGTGGAAACACCATATATTTT. It translates to CASSRSPGQGGGNTIYF. This chain uses TRBV5-1 with TRBJ1-3; TRBD1 matches 10 bases. The CDR3 totals 17 residues. After removal of 4 bases from V and 3 bases from J, the junction contained 10 bases not matched to a gene. Germline V gives CDR1 SGHRS, CDR2 YFSETQ.

The chain employs TRBV28 and TRBJ1-4; D perhaps matches TRBD1 (6 bases). The germline CDR1 and CDR2 sequences are MDHEN and SYDVKM. The CDR3 totals 14 residues. Trimming pared 5 bases from V and 7 bases from J, leaving 14 bases between. CDR3 nucleotide sequence: TGTGCCAGCAGTGAGGGGGGGGCGAGTGAAAAACTGTTTTTT. It encodes CASSEGGASEKLFF.

This clone was seen only once. The CDR3 sequence: CASSPVQGTSPLHF. CDR3 coding DNA: TGTGCCAGCTCACCAGTACAGGGTACTTCACCCCTCCACTTT. V is TRBV18 and J is TRBJ1-6; a possible D gene is TRBD1 (6 bases). The CDR3 sequence is 14 residues long. Trimming cost V 2 bases and J 9 bases, with 11 bases left between them. In germline, CDR1 is KGHSH, CDR2 LQKENI.

As for this clone: Other DNA sequences of this sample code for an identical CDR3. This sequence joins TRBV5-1 and TRBJ1-1, with D unresolved. This CDR3 has 13 residues. CDR1 SGHRS and CDR2 YFSETQ come from the germline V gene. Trimming removed 4 bases at V and 5 bases at J, with 12 bases between. In DNA form, the CDR3 reads TGCGCCAGCAGCCGGGGTGGGTCAACTGAAGCTTTCTTT. Amino acids: CASSRGGSTEAFF.